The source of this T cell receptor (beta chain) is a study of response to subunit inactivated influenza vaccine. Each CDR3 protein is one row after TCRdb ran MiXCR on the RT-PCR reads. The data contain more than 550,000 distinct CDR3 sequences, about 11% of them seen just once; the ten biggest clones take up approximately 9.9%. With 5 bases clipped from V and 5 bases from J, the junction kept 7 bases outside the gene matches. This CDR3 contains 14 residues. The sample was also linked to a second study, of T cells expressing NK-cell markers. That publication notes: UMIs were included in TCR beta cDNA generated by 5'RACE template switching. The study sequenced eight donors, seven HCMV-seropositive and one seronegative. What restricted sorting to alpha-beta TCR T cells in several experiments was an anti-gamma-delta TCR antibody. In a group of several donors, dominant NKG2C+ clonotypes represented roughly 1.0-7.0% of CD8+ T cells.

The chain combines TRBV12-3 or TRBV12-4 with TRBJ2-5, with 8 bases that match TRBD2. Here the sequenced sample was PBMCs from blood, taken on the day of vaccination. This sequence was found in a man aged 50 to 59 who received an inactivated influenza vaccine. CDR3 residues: CASSSSGLGETQYF. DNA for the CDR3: TGTGCCAGCAGTAGCTCGGGACTAGGGGAGACCCAGTACTTC.